This is a list of T cell receptor beta chains from one sample in a study of glioma-infiltrating T cells. One entry per CDR3 protein results from TCRdb running MiXCR on the multiplex PCR reads. The table shows 45,000 or so distinct CDR3 sequences, with approximately 20% occurring only once. The sequencing sample was made of glioma tissue, nonneoplastic brain tissue, or PBMCs (not recorded which). The receptors here all came from a human donor with low-grade glioma or glioblastoma, undergoing nonglioma brain surgery, or in good health (not recorded which). Both conserved end residues are part of each CDR3. A D gene is named only where the DNA matches it firmly. Not every row has a clone size; where given, it reads once, few, many or a size class.

TRBJ2-3 | NA | NA | TRBV11-2 | CASSLASTDTQYF | TGTGCCAGCAGCTTAGCCTCCACAGATACGCAGTATTTT
TRBJ1-1 | many | NA | TRBV7-3 | CASSLTDMNTEAFF | TGTGCCAGCAGCTTAACCGATATGAACACTGAAGCTTTCTTT
TRBJ1-2 | NA | NA | TRBV3-1 | CASSRARGGYGYTF | TGTGCCAGCAGTCGAGCGCGCGGGGGCTATGGCTACACCTTC
TRBJ2-7 | many | TRBD2 | TRBV20-1 | CSAATTSGRSYEQYF | TGCAGTGCCGCAACGACTAGCGGGAGGTCCTACGAGCAGTACTTC
TRBJ1-1 | many | NA | TRBV2 | CASSAGGGATEAFF | TGTGCCAGCAGTGCCGGCGGCGGGGCTACTGAAGCTTTCTTT
TRBJ2-5 | many | NA | TRBV2 | CASSYRADETQYF | TGTGCCAGCAGCTACAGGGCGGACGAGACCCAGTACTTC
TRBJ2-2 | many | NA | TRBV6-1 | CASRQQGAGELFF | TGTGCCAGCAGGCAACAGGGAGCCGGGGAGCTGTTTTTT
TRBJ2-5 | NA | NA | TRBV11-1 | CASSLKKTQYF | TGTGCCAGCAGCTTGAAAAAGACCCAGTACTTC
TRBJ1-6 | many | TRBD1 | TRBV6-1 | CASRLQGDRTSNSPLHF | TGTGCCAGCAGGCTCCAAGGGGACAGAACGTCTAATTCACCCCTCCACTTT
TRBJ2-5 | many | TRBD2 | TRBV7-9 | CASSAGLAGEETQYF | TGTGCCAGCAGCGCTGGACTAGCGGGAGAAGAGACCCAGTACTTC
TRBJ1-1 | NA | NA | TRBV29-1 | CSVGLLMNTEAFF | TGCAGCGTTGGGCTACTCATGAACACTGAAGCTTTCTTT
TRBJ2-7 | many | NA | TRBV27 | CASSSKGMYEQYF | TGTGCCAGCAGTTCCAAGGGGATGTACGAGCAGTACTTC
TRBJ2-1 | once | TRBD2 | TRBV19 | CASSLFRGGAKNEQFF | TGTGCCAGTAGTCTCTTTCGGGGGGGGGCCAAGAATGAGCAGTTCTTC
TRBJ2-7 | NA | NA | TRBV5-1 | CASSFRAGESRSYEQYF | TGCGCCAGCAGCTTTAGGGCAGGCGAATCCAGGTCCTACGAGCAGTACTTC
TRBJ2-5 | many | TRBD1 | TRBV7-2 | CASSLGQPGQGTQYF | TGTGCCAGCAGCTTAGGGCAACCGGGACAGGGAACCCAGTACTTC
TRBJ1-5 | medium-sized | TRBD1 | TRBV6-6 | CASSYSGGYNQPQHF | TGTGCCAGCAGTTACTCAGGGGGCTATAATCAGCCCCAGCATTTT
TRBJ2-1 | many | TRBD2 | TRBV19 | CASSISGRGSYNEQFF | TGTGCCAGTAGTATTAGCGGGAGAGGTTCCTACAATGAGCAGTTCTTC